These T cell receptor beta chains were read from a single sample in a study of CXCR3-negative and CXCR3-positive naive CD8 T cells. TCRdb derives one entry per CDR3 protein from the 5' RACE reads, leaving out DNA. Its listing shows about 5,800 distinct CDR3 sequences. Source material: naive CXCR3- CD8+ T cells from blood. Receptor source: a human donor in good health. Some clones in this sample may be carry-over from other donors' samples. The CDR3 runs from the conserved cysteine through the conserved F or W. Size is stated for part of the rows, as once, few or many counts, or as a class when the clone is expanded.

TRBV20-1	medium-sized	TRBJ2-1	CSAWTVSAAVPYNEQFF
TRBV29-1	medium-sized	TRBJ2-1	CSVQSPGAAYNEQFF
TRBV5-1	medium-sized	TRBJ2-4	CASSLAGGGSDIQYF
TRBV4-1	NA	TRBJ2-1	CASSLQGETYNEQFF
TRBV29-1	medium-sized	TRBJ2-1	CSAGTGGSYEQFF
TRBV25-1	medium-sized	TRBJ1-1	CASSESGGTGTEAFF
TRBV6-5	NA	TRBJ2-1	CASSYWQGDNEQFF
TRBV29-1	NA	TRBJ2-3	CSVYVPVPRTDTQYF
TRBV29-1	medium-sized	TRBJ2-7	CSVVLKEYEQYF
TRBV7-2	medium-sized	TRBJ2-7	CASSLRGDRGAPYEQYF
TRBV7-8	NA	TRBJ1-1	CASSYGQGLNTEAFF
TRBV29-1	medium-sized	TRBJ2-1	CSVDSGGSYNEQFF
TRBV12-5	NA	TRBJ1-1	CASGFPQRGTEAFF
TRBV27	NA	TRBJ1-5	CASSLNRGNQPQHF
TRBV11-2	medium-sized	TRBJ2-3	CASSLLGGGSTDTQYF
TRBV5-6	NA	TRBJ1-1	CASTFGTQAFF
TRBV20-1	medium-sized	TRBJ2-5	CSARDLEGPGGQETQYF
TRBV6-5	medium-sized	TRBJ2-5	CASSYSRLAGGLQETQYF
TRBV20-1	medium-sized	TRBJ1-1	CSARGLNTEAFF
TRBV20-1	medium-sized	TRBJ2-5	CSATRTSGRGGTQYF
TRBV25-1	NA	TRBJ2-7	CASTPRDRGHGEQYF
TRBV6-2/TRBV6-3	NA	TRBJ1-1	CASSFPDGGFNTEAFF
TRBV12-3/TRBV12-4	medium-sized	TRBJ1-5	CASSLRTSNQPQHF
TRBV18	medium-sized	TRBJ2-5	CASSRPQGSETQYF
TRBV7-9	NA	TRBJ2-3	CASLDPQGRTDTQYF
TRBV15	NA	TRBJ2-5	CATSRTGRGETQYF
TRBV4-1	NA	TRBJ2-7	CASSQAGYEQYF
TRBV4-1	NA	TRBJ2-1	CASSQGETSLSDEQFF
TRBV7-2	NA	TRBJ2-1	CASSPQRSYNEQFF
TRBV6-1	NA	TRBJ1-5	CASSELRFTELYSNQPQHF
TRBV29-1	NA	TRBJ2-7	CSVELRLGQLEQYF
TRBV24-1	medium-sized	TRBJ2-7	CATSDGPRREQYF
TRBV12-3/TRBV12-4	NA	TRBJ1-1	CASKDEGQGQAFF
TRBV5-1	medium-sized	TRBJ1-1	CASSDNRGQGAFF
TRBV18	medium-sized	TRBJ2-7	CASSPIEGATYEQYF
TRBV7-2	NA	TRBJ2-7	CASSAASAAYEQYF
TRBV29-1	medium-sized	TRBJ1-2	CSVLDPDKNYGYTF
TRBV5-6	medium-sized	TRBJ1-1	CASSLDRGQGAFF
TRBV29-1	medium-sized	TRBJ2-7	CSVREEGFSYEQYF
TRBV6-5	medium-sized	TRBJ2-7	CASSYSKLPAGSYEQYF
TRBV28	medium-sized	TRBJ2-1	CASSLFGYHSEQFF
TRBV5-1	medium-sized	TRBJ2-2	CASSLGRVDTGELFF
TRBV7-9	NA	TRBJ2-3	CASGTSVTSTDTQYF
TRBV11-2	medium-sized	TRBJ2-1	CASSTSGDNEQFF
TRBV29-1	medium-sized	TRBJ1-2	CSVVGSGPGYTF
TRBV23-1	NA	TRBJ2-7	CASSQSFRTGYEQYF
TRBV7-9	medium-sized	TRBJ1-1	CASSPFWGTTEAFF
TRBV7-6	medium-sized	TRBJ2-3	CASSFQRASGRLRDTQYF
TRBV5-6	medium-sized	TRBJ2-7	CASSFRDSYEQYF
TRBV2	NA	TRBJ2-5	CASSPDRGTVETQYF